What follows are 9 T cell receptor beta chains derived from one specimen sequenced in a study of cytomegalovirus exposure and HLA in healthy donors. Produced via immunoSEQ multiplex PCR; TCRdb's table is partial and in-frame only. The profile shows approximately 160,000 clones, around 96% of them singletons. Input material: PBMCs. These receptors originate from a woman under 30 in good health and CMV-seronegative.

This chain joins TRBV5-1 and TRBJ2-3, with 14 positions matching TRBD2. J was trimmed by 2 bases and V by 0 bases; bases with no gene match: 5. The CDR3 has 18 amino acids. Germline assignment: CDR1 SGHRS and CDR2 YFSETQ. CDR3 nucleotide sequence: TGCGCCAGCAGCTTGGACGGGGGACTAGCGGGGGCCACAGATACGCAGTATTTT. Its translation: CASSLDGGLAGATDTQYF. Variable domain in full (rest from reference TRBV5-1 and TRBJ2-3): KAGVTQTPRYLIKTRGQQVTLSCSPISGHRSVSWYQQTPGQGLQFLFEYFSETQRNKGNFPGRFSGRQFSNSRSEMNVSTLELGDSALYLCASSLDGGLAGATDTQYFGPGTRLTVL.

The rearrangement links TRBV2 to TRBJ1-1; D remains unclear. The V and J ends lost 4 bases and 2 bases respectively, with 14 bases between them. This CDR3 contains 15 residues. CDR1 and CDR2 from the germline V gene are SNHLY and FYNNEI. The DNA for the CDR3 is TGTGCCAGCAGTGTGTTTCGGCAGGATAACACTGAAGCTTTCTTT. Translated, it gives CASSVFRQDNTEAFF.

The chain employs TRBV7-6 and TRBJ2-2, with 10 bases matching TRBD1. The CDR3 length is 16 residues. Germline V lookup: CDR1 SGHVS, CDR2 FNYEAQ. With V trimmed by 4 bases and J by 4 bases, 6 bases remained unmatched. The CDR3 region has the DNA TGTGCCAGCAGCTATGGGACAGGGGCGCTCACCGGGGAGCTGTTTTTT. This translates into CASSYGTGALTGELFF.

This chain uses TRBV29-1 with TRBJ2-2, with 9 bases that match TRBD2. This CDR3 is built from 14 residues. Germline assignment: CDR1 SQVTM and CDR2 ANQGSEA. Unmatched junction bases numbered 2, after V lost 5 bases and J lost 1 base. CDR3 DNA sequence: TGCAGCGTTCGAGCGGGGGGGAACACCGGGGAGCTGTTTTTT. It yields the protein CSVRAGGNTGELFF.

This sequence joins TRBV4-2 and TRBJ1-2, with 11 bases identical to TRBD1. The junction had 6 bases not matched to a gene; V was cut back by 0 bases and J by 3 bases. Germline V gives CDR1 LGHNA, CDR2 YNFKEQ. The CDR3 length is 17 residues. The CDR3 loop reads CASSQDGQGQGDYGYTF. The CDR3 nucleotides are TGTGCCAGCAGCCAAGATGGCCAGGGACAGGGGGACTATGGCTACACCTTC.

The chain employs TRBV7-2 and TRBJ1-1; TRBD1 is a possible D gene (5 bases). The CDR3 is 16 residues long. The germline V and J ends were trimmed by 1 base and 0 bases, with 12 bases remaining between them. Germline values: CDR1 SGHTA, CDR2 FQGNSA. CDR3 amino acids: CASSLGGENMNTEAFF. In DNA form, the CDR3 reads TGTGCCAGCAGCTTAGGGGGGGAGAACATGAACACTGAAGCTTTCTTT.

CDR3 protein: CSVEDRGGVRRQPQHF. CDR3 nucleotides: TGCAGCGTTGAAGATCGGGGGGGGGTTCGACGTCAGCCCCAGCATTTT. The rearrangement uses TRBV29-1 and TRBJ1-5; D may be TRBD1 (5 bases). The CDR3 consists of 16 residues. V lost 0 bases, J lost 6 bases, and 18 bases lay in between. Germline CDR1 and CDR2: SQVTM and ANQGSEA.

CDR3 residues: CASKAGANTEAFF. The CDR3 DNA is TGTGCCAGCAAAGCAGGGGCTAACACTGAAGCTTTCTTT. The rearrangement joins TRBV27 to TRBJ1-1, with D perhaps TRBD1 (6 bases). CDR3 length: 13 residues. CDR1 and CDR2 (germline): MNHEY, SMNVEV (reference sequence). Trimming shortened V by 7 bases and J by 2 bases, and 11 bases separated the two germline ends.

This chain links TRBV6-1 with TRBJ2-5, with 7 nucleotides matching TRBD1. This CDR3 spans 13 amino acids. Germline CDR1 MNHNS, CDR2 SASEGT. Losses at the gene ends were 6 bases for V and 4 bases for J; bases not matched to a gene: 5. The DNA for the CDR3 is TGTGCCAGCAGAGAAACAGGGGCAGAGACCCAGTACTTC. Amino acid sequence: CASRETGAETQYF.